The 27 T cell receptor beta chains presented below share a single source sample, sequenced in a study of shared clonotypes between healthy human individuals. Some clones are missing from TCRdb's copy, which holds only in-frame ones; the method was immunoSEQ multiplex PCR. Among more than 2 million clones listed, around 95% were seen once. The material sequenced was naive CD4+ T cells sorted from blood. Sample subset: CD45RA+ positively selected. The receptors originated from a young man in good health.

V is TRBV5-4 and J is TRBJ1-6; 8 nucleotides agree with TRBD1. CDR3 length equals 18 residues. The germline V gene encodes CDR1 SGHNT and CDR2 YYREEE (reference sequence). J was trimmed by 0 bases and V by 4 bases; bases with no gene match: 9. The CDR3 nucleotides read TGTGCCAGCAGCACGACAGGGGTGGGGAGCTCCTATAATTCACCCCTCCACTTT. This translates into CASSTTGVGSSYNSPLHF.

V gene TRBV9 combines with J gene TRBJ2-5, with 10 bases aligning to TRBD1. J lost 3 bases, V lost 3 bases, and 2 bases had no gene match. This CDR3 comprises 14 residues. Germline CDR1 is SGDLS and CDR2 is YYNGEE. Here the CDR3 reads CASSEGQGKETQYF. The CDR3 nucleotides are TGTGCCAGCAGCGAGGGACAGGGGAAAGAGACCCAGTACTTC. The full variable domain, in which reference TRBV9 and TRBJ2-5 provide the parts outside the CDR3, is DSGVTQTPKHLITATGQRVTLRCSPRSGDLSVYWYQQSLDQGLQFLIQYYNGEERAKGNILERFSAQQFPDLHSELNLSSLELGDSALYFCASSEGQGKETQYFGPGTRLLVL.

Notes on this clone: At the DNA level, this CDR3 is encoded by other sequences in the same sample as well. The chain employs TRBV10-3 and TRBJ2-3; D is unclear. In germline, CDR1 is ENHRY, CDR2 SYGVKD. CDR3 length: 12 amino acids. V lost 6 bases, J lost 2 bases, and 6 bases lay in between. The CDR3 region is CAIRGNTDTQYF. Here the CDR3 DNA reads TGTGCCATCAGGGGGAACACAGATACGCAGTATTTT.

The chain uses TRBV30 and TRBJ2-5, with D possibly TRBD2 on 5 matching bases. V was clipped by 0 bases and J by 2 bases, with 10 bases between them. Germline V CDR1 and CDR2: GTSNPN, SVGIG (reference sequence). This CDR3 contains 14 residues. The CDR3 DNA reads TGTGCCTGGAGTGTACAAGCGGCGCAAGAGACCCAGTACTTC. Encoded protein: CAWSVQAAQETQYF. Full variable domain (rest looked up from reference TRBV30 and TRBJ2-5): SQTIHQWPATLVQPVGSPLSLECTVEGTSNPNLYWYRQAAGRGLQLLFYSVGIGQISSEVPQNLSASRPQDRQFILSSKKLLLSDSGFYLCAWSVQAAQETQYFGPGTRLLVL.

The J gene is TRBJ2-7, the V gene TRBV5-1; D is ambiguous. This CDR3 spans 14 amino acids. Per the germline V gene, CDR1 is SGHRS and CDR2 is YFSETQ. Trimming pared 4 bases from V and 1 base from J, leaving 12 bases between. The CDR3 region is CASSTHGTSYEQYF. The CDR3 region has the DNA TGCGCCAGCAGCACCCACGGTACGTCCTACGAGCAGTACTTC.

This chain connects TRBV6-5 to TRBJ2-3; 10 positions agree with TRBD2. Losses at the gene ends were 6 bases for V and 2 bases for J; bases not matched to a gene: 5. The germline V gene encodes CDR1 MNHEY and CDR2 SVGAGI. The CDR3 length is 15 residues. In DNA, the CDR3 is TGTGCCAGCAGGGGGACTAGCGCCTTCACAGATACGCAGTATTTT. It is translated as CASRGTSAFTDTQYF.

This chain links TRBV4-1 with TRBJ1-1; the D gene is possibly TRBD1 (6 bases). The CDR3 contains 17 residues. Trimming shortened V by 7 bases and J by 1 base, and 22 bases separated the two germline ends. Germline assignment: CDR1 MGHRA and CDR2 YSYEKL. The CDR3 DNA sequence: TGCGCCAGCATCGGGGACACTCAGACTAGAAAGAACACTGAAGCTTTCTTT. Translating it yields CASIGDTQTRKNTEAFF.

Notes on this clone: Additional DNA sequences in this sample encode the identical CDR3. The chain is built from TRBV7-9 and TRBJ2-1, with D possibly being TRBD2 (6 bases). Trimming pared 1 base from V and 4 bases from J, leaving 11 bases between. This CDR3 comprises 15 residues. Germline loops: CDR1 SEHNR, CDR2 FQNEAQ (reference sequence). As DNA, the CDR3 is TGTGCCAGCAGCTTAGTCCTTGCGGGGTACAATGAGCAGTTCTTC. It codes for CASSLVLAGYNEQFF.

This clone was seen once. The V call is TRBV5-1, the J call TRBJ2-7, with TRBD1 matching 7 bases. Germline V lookup: CDR1 SGHRS, CDR2 YFSETQ. The CDR3 runs 13 residues. V lost 7 bases to trimming and J lost 0 bases; unmatched junction nucleotides: 4. In DNA, the CDR3 is TGCGCCAGCCAGAGGGACAGCTCCTACGAGCAGTACTTC. It is translated as CASQRDSSYEQYF.

DNA of the CDR3: TGTGCCAGCAGCTTAGGTCCGATAAACTATGGCTACACCTTC. Its translation: CASSLGPINYGYTF. The chain combines TRBV7-3 with TRBJ1-2, with D unclear. Germline V gives CDR1 SGHTA, CDR2 FQGTGA. Between the trimmed V and J ends, which lost 2 bases and 2 bases, there was a span of 9 bases. This CDR3 comprises 14 residues.

This clone has only one observation. This chain uses TRBV6-1 with TRBJ2-7; a weak D match, TRBD1 (6 bases). Trimming removed 6 bases from V and 3 bases from J, with 12 bases in between. The CDR3 consists of 13 residues. Germline loops: CDR1 MNHNS, CDR2 SASEGT. DNA for the CDR3: TGTGCCAGCAGCCCGGGACAACTCTACGAGCAGTACTTC. Encoded protein: CASSPGQLYEQYF.

The chain is built from TRBV6-1 and TRBJ2-1; no clear D gene. Trimming left V 6 bases short and J 8 bases short, with 11 bases between. Germline CDR1 is MNHNS and CDR2 is SASEGT. The CDR3 is made up of 12 amino acids. The CDR3 protein is CASRAVQYEQFF. In DNA, the CDR3 is TGTGCCAGCAGGGCCGTACAATATGAGCAGTTCTTC.

The chain joins TRBV5-1 to TRBJ1-1; 8 bases are shared with TRBD1. The CDR3 consists of 15 residues. V was pared by 2 bases and J by 8 bases, with 11 bases of the junction left unmatched. Germline-derived CDR1 and CDR2 are SGHRS and YFSETQ. CDR3 nucleotides: TGCGCCAGCAGCTTAGTTACAGGGGGATTACGAGAAGCTTTCTTT. Translating gives CASSLVTGGLREAFF. The full variable domain, its missing parts supplied by reference TRBV5-1 and TRBJ1-1, is KAGVTQTPRYLIKTRGQQVTLSCSPISGHRSVSWYQQTPGQGLQFLFEYFSETQRNKGNFPGRFSGRQFSNSRSEMNVSTLELGDSALYLCASSLVTGGLREAFFGQGTRLTVV.

As regards this clone: Other DNA sequences of this sample code for an identical CDR3. CDR3 DNA sequence: TGTGCCAGTAGTATAGGGCAACAAGAGACCCAGTACTTC. As protein: CASSIGQQETQYF. The genes are TRBV19 and TRBJ2-5; unclear D gene. Trimming stripped 1 base from V and 2 bases from J, with 5 bases between. The germline gives CDR1 LNHDA, CDR2 SQIVND (reference sequence). The CDR3 extends over 13 amino acids. Supplemented by reference TRBV19 and TRBJ2-5, the full variable domain reads DGGITQSPKYLFRKEGQNVTLSCEQNLNHDAMYWYRQDPGQGLRLIYYSQIVNDFQKGDIAEGYSVSREKKESFPLTVTSAQKNPTAFYLCASSIGQQETQYFGPGTRLLVL.

V gene TRBV7-2 combines with J gene TRBJ2-1; D may be TRBD1 or TRBD2 (5 bases each). V dropped 8 bases and J dropped 5 bases, with 13 bases sitting between them. The germline gives CDR1 SGHTA, CDR2 FQGNSA. The CDR3 has 13 residues. CDR3 sequence reads: CASSRGTHNEQFF. Here the CDR3 DNA reads TGTGCCAGCTCCAGAGGGACCCACAATGAGCAGTTCTTC.

This clone was recorded a few times. Other DNA sequences of this sample code for an identical CDR3. The chain recombines TRBV2 with TRBJ2-7, with 7 bases lining up with TRBD1. Looked up from germline, CDR1 is SNHLY and CDR2 is FYNNEI. V shed 6 bases, J shed 1 base, and the junction held 3 bases outside the gene matches. This CDR3 has 13 residues. The CDR3 is CASSRDSSYEQYF. CDR3 coding DNA: TGTGCCAGCAGCCGGGACAGTTCCTACGAGCAGTACTTC. Filled out from reference TRBV2 and TRBJ2-7, the complete variable domain reads EPEVTQTPSHQVTQMGQEVILRCVPISNHLYFYWYRQILGQKVEFLVSFYNNEISEKSEIFDDQFSVERPDGSNFTLKIRSTKLEDSAMYFCASSRDSSYEQYFGPGTRLTVT.

This clone was seen a single time. V is TRBV7-9 and J is TRBJ2-1, with 8 bases fitting TRBD2. The CDR3 contains 15 residues. V was pared by 4 bases and J by 4 bases, with 6 bases of the junction left unmatched. In germline, CDR1 is SEHNR, CDR2 FQNEAQ (reference sequence). CDR3 amino acids: CASSSPGRGYNEQFF. Here the CDR3 DNA reads TGTGCCAGCAGCTCCCCCGGGAGGGGGTACAATGAGCAGTTCTTC. The variable domain in full, completed from reference TRBV7-9 and TRBJ2-1, reads DTGVSQNPRHKITKRGQNVTFRCDPISEHNRLYWYRQTLGQGPEFLTYFQNEAQLEKSRLLSDRFSAERPKGSFSTLEIQRTEQGDSAMYLCASSSPGRGYNEQFFGPGTRLTVL.

The chain recombines TRBV7-6 with TRBJ1-5; D is unclear. The germline CDR1 and CDR2 sequences are SGHVS and FNYEAQ. Between the trimmed V and J ends, which lost 2 bases and 7 bases, there was a span of 12 bases. The length of the CDR3 is 14 residues. The CDR3 DNA reads TGTGCCAGCAGCTTATGGGAGTTTAGGCAGCCCCAGCATTTT. This encodes CASSLWEFRQPQHF.

V and J are TRBV19 and TRBJ1-5; 10 bases are a match to TRBD1. The trim removed 5 bases at V and 3 bases at J, leaving 10 bases unmatched. The CDR3 has 17 residues. Looked up from germline, CDR1 is LNHDA and CDR2 is SQIVND (reference sequence). CDR3: CASSARDRGTSNQPQHF. DNA for the CDR3: TGTGCCAGTAGTGCCCGGGACAGGGGAACTTCCAATCAGCCCCAGCATTTT.

This clone was found once. This chain uses TRBV11-2 with TRBJ2-2, with TRBD2 as a possible D gene (5 bases). Trimming removed 0 bases from V and 4 bases from J, with 12 bases in between. The CDR3 sequence is 16 residues long. Germline values: CDR1 SGHAT, CDR2 FQNNGV. CDR3 in DNA: TGTGCCAGCAGCTTAGAGGTGGGAGTGCGCACCGGGGAGCTGTTTTTT. It is translated as CASSLEVGVRTGELFF.

This clone has just one count. The chain employs TRBV30 and TRBJ1-5; possibly TRBD1 for D (5 bases). Trimming removed 1 base from V and 3 bases from J, with 10 bases in between. Looked up from germline, CDR1 is GTSNPN and CDR2 is SVGIG (reference sequence). The CDR3 is made up of 14 amino acids. CDR3 DNA sequence: TGTGCCTGGAGTGACTACAGGTCCAATCAGCCCCAGCATTTT. Translation: CAWSDYRSNQPQHF.

The chain couples TRBV28 to TRBJ1-5, with D perhaps TRBD1 (5 bases). The length of the CDR3 is 17 residues. Trimming left V 1 base short and J 2 bases short, with 15 bases between. Germline lookup yields CDR1 MDHEN and CDR2 SYDVKM. The CDR3 DNA follows: TGTGCCAGCAGTTTATACCCGGGACTCTTCGGCAATCAGCCCCAGCATTTT. It codes for CASSLYPGLFGNQPQHF.

The chain links TRBV18 to TRBJ1-4; D gene unclear. Germline V gene data show CDR1 as KGHSH and CDR2 as LQKENI. V was clipped by 0 bases and J by 0 bases, with 17 bases between them. The CDR3 runs to 19 residues. This CDR3 is CASSPPVGGEFATNEKLFF. For the CDR3, the DNA is TGTGCCAGCTCACCACCGGTCGGCGGAGAGTTCGCAACTAATGAAAAACTGTTTTTT.

This rearrangement joins TRBV18 to TRBJ2-1, with 8 bases that match TRBD1. V trimming: 6 bases; J trimming: 0 bases; junction bases outside the gene matches: 13. CDR1 is KGHSH, CDR2 LQKENI, per germline. The CDR3 length is 18 residues. The CDR3 DNA follows: TGTGCCAGCTCCATTCCCACGGGACAGGTGAACTCCTACAATGAGCAGTTCTTC. Amino acids: CASSIPTGQVNSYNEQFF.

About this clone: Other DNA sequences in the sample encode the same CDR3. CDR3 loop: CASSPDGLNQPQHF. The CDR3 DNA reads as TGTGCCAGCTCACCAGACGGTCTCAATCAGCCCCAGCATTTT. This chain uses TRBV18 with TRBJ1-5; D unclear. V lost 2 bases, J lost 3 bases, and 8 bases lay in between. The CDR3 runs to 14 residues. Germline-derived CDR1 and CDR2 are KGHSH and LQKENI. Full variable domain (remainder filled in from reference TRBV18 and TRBJ1-5): NAGVMQNPRHLVRRRGQEARLRCSPMKGHSHVYWYRQLPEEGLKFMVYLQKENIIDESGMPKERFSAEFPKEGPSILRIQQVVRGDSAAYFCASSPDGLNQPQHFGDGTRLSIL.

The chain combines TRBV7-8 with TRBJ2-5, with 11 bases identical to TRBD2. The CDR3 covers 16 residues. The junction had 7 bases not matched to a gene; V was cut back by 2 bases and J by 5 bases. Germline-derived CDR1 and CDR2 are SGHVS and FQNEAQ. The CDR3 nucleotides are TGTGCCAGCAGCTTATCGCCTAGCGGGGGGTCGGAGACCCAGTACTTC. Residues: CASSLSPSGGSETQYF. Looking up the rest from reference TRBV7-8 and TRBJ2-5 gives the full variable domain: GAGVSQSPRYKVAKRGQDVALRCDPISGHVSLFWYQQALGQGPEFLTYFQNEAQLDKSGLPSDRFFAERPEGSVSTLKIQRTQQEDSAVYLCASSLSPSGGSETQYFGPGTRLLVL.

With regard to this clone: Other DNA sequences in this specimen translate into the identical CDR3. The rearrangement links TRBV6-1 to TRBJ2-7, with a possible D match to TRBD2 (5 bases). Trimming cost V 4 bases and J 2 bases, with 12 bases left between them. CDR3 length: 14 amino acids. In germline, CDR1 is MNHNS, CDR2 SASEGT. The CDR3 loop reads CASSVTGNTYEQYF. CDR3 nucleotides: TGTGCCAGCAGTGTCACGGGGAACACCTACGAGCAGTACTTC.